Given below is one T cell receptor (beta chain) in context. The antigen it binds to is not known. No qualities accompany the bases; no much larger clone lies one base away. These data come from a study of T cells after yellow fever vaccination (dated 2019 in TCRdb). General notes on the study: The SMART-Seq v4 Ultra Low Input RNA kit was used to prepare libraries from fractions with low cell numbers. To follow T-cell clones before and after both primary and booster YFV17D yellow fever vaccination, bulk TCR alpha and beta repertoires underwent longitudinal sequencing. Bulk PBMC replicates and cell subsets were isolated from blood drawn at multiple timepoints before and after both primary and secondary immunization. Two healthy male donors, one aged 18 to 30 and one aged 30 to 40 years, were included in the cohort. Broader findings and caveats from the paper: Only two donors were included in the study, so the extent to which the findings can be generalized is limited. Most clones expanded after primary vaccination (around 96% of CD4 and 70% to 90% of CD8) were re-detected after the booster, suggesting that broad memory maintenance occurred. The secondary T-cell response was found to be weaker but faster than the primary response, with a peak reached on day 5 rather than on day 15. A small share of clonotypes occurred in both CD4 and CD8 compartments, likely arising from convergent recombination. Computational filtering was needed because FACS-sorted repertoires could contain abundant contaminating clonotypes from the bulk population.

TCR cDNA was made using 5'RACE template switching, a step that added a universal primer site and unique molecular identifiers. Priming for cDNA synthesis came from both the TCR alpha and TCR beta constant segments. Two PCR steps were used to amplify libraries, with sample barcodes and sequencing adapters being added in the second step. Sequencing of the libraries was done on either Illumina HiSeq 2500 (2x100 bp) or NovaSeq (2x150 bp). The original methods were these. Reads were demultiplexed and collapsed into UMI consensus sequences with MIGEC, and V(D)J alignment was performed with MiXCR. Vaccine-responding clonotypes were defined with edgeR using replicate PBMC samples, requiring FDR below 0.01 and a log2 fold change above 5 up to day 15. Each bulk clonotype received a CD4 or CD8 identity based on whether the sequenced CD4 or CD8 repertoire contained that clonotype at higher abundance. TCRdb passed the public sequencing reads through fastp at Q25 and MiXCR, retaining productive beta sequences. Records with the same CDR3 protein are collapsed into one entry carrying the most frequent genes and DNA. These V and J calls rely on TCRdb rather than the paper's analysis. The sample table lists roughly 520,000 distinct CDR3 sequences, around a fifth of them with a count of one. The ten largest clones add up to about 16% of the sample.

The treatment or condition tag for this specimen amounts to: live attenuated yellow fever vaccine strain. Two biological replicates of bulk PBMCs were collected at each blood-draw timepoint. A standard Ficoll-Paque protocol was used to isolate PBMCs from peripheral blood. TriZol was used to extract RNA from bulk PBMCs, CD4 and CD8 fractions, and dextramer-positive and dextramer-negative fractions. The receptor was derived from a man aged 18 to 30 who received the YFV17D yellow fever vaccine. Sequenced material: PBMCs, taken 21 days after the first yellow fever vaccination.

The base sequence is TGTGCCACTAGGAAGGTGAACCCTCGCTCCTATAATTCACCCCTCCACTTT. Its protein is CATRKVNPRSYNSPLHF. The chain links TRBV10-3 with TRBJ1-6, with no reliable assignment of the D segment. The CDR3 contains 17 residues, cysteine and phenylalanine counted. Only the CDR3 portion is preserved as DNA: 51 bases, with reading frame beginning at the first base. The germline V gene sets CDR1 to ENHRY and CDR2 to SYGVKD. Relative to germline, V is 10 bases shorter and J is 0 bases shorter, with 19 bases between their ends.